A selection of T cell receptor beta chains follows, all from one sample in a study of beta chain features in type 1 diabetes. Some clones are missing from TCRdb's copy, which holds only in-frame ones; the method was immunoSEQ multiplex PCR. Among about 930,000 clones listed, roughly 15% were seen once. The specimen sequenced was naive CD4+ T cells from blood. All receptors come from a woman aged 18-29 years in good health. Both conserved end residues are part of each CDR3. D genes are given only for firm matches. Clone size appears in some rows only: once, few, many, or a class for an expanded clone.

v_gene	j_gene	d_gene	abundance	CDR3nt	CDR3aa
TRBV10-3	TRBJ2-5	TRBD1	few	TGTGCCATCTCAGGGGGTAATCGCCAAGAGACCCAGTACTTC	CAISGGNRQETQYF
TRBV9	TRBJ1-3	NA	few	TGTGCCAGCAAACAGGCAGGTGCCTCTGGAAACACCATATATTTT	CASKQAGASGNTIYF
TRBV2	TRBJ2-2	TRBD2	NA	TGTGCCAGCAGTGGACTAGCGTTAACCGGGGAGCTGTTTTTT	CASSGLALTGELFF
TRBV2	TRBJ2-1	TRBD1	NA	TGTGCCAGCAACCCTTTAGGGACAGGGGGTTTCAATGAGCAGTTCTTC	CASNPLGTGGFNEQFF
TRBV7-8	TRBJ2-1	NA	few	TGTGCCAGCAGCTTAGGCGGGATCTCCTACAATGAGCAGTTCTTC	CASSLGGISYNEQFF
TRBV2	TRBJ2-7	NA	few	TGTGCCAGTGCGTTTGACATTTTGGAGCAGTACTTC	CASAFDILEQYF
TRBV7-2	TRBJ2-7	NA	NA	TGTGCCAGCAGCCCCGACAGGCCTACCTACGAGCAGTACTTC	CASSPDRPTYEQYF
TRBV2	TRBJ2-5	TRBD2	few	TGTGCCAGCAGCCGGAGAGTAGCGGGCGGGAGTGACGTGACCCAGTACTTC	CASSRRVAGGSDVTQYF
TRBV9	TRBJ2-7	TRBD1	NA	TGTGCCAGCAGCCCAGAAGGACAGGGGGCCTACGAGCAGTACTTC	CASSPEGQGAYEQYF
TRBV7-2	TRBJ1-1	TRBD1	NA	TGTGCCAGCAGTCGATGGACAGGGGAAGCTTTCTTT	CASSRWTGEAFF
TRBV5-1	TRBJ1-4	NA	few	TGCGCCAGCAGCTCAAGAACTAATGAAAAACTGTTTTTT	CASSSRTNEKLFF
TRBV27	TRBJ2-5	NA	NA	TGTGCCAGCAGTTTAGGGTCCGGGGGCGGGGAGACCCAGTACTTC	CASSLGSGGGETQYF
TRBV5-1	TRBJ2-3	TRBD1	NA	TGCGCCAGCAGCTTGAGGGGACAGGGGTCAGATACGCAGTATTTT	CASSLRGQGSDTQYF
TRBV9	TRBJ2-3	NA	NA	TGTGCCAGCAGCGATTCGGGACATAGTAGCACAGATACGCAGTATTTT	CASSDSGHSSTDTQYF
TRBV25-1	TRBJ1-1	TRBD1	NA	TGTGCCAGCAGTGCGACAGGGGCCGCGAACACTGAAGCTTTCTTT	CASSATGAANTEAFF
TRBV18	TRBJ1-1	TRBD1	NA	TGTGCCAGCTCACCGGGACAGAAGAACACTGAAGCTTTCTTT	CASSPGQKNTEAFF
TRBV20-1	TRBJ1-2	NA	few	TGCAGTGTTGCGGGGTATGGCTACACCTTC	CSVAGYGYTF
TRBV14	TRBJ1-6	NA	once	TGTGCCAGTTCAACCAGGATCTCACCCCTCCACTTT	CASSTRISPLHF
TRBV11-2	TRBJ2-5	NA	NA	TGTGCCAGCAGCTTATCACGGAACCAAGAGACCCAGTACTTC	CASSLSRNQETQYF
TRBV7-2	TRBJ2-1	TRBD1	NA	TGTGCCAGCCGCCCGGGACAGGGATACAATGAGCAGTTCTTC	CASRPGQGYNEQFF
TRBV7-2	TRBJ2-5	NA	few	TGTGCCAGCAGATTTGGAATGGGGGCAGGGGAAGAGACCCAGTACTTC	CASRFGMGAGEETQYF
TRBV19	TRBJ2-5	NA	NA	TGTGCCAGTAGTATAAGTCCAAACAGCGGGACCCAGTACTTC	CASSISPNSGTQYF
TRBV20-1	TRBJ2-7	NA	few	TGCAGTGCTAGTCAACAATACGAGCAGTACTTC	CSASQQYEQYF
TRBV11-2	TRBJ1-1	NA	NA	TGTGCCAGCAGCTTAGTCGGCAATTCCCAGTATGCAGCTTTCTTT	CASSLVGNSQYAAFF
TRBV7-2	TRBJ2-7	NA	few	TGTGCCAGCAGCTTAGCACGCCGGAACTACGAGCAGTACTTC	CASSLARRNYEQYF
TRBV7-2	TRBJ2-5	NA	few	TGTGCCAGCAGCTTAGGGGCTAGTGGGGGGGAGACCCAGTACTTC	CASSLGASGGETQYF
TRBV29-1	TRBJ1-3	TRBD1	NA	TGCAGCGTTGCCCGGGACAGGGGCTCTGGAAACACCATATATTTT	CSVARDRGSGNTIYF
TRBV6-6	TRBJ2-7	TRBD1	few	TGTGCCAGCAGGCGAGGGACAGGACCCTACGAGCAGTACTTC	CASRRGTGPYEQYF
TRBV6-1	TRBJ2-4	NA	NA	TGTGCCAGCAGTGAAAAGCGAGATATAGCCAAAAACATTCAGTACTTC	CASSEKRDIAKNIQYF
TRBV28	TRBJ2-5	NA	few	TGTGCCAGTGGGGAGGTGACCCCCGGGGAGACCCAGTACTTC	CASGEVTPGETQYF
TRBV27	TRBJ2-1	TRBD2	NA	TGTGCCAGCAGTATCTCGGGACTACTGTACAATGAGCAGTTCTTC	CASSISGLLYNEQFF
TRBV7-2	TRBJ2-7	TRBD1	NA	TGTGCCAGCAGCTTAGGCTCCCCGGGACAGGGGGCGCCCGAGCAGTACTTC	CASSLGSPGQGAPEQYF
TRBV11-2	TRBJ1-1	NA	few	TGTGCCAGCAGCTCCTCCCGGGCCCTTAACACTGAAGCTTTCTTT	CASSSSRALNTEAFF
TRBV6-5	TRBJ2-7	TRBD2	NA	TGTGCCAGCAGTTACAGGCGGGAGAGTGAGCAGTACTTC	CASSYRRESEQYF
TRBV7-3	TRBJ2-3	NA	few	TGTGCCAGCCAGAGCGGGCCCACAGATACGCAGTATTTT	CASQSGPTDTQYF
TRBV5-1	TRBJ2-1	NA	few	TGCGCCAGCAGTGGTCCGTACAATGAGCAGTTCTTC	CASSGPYNEQFF
TRBV29-1	TRBJ2-2	NA	few	TGCAGCGTCGCGGGACAGTTAACATCCGGGGAGCTGTTTTTT	CSVAGQLTSGELFF
TRBV7-9	TRBJ1-4	TRBD1	few	TGTGCCAGCAGCTCCGGGGACAGGGGGTATAATGAAAAACTGTTTTTT	CASSSGDRGYNEKLFF
TRBV6-1	TRBJ2-5	NA	few	TGTGCCAGCAGTGAACACCGGACATTGTCGCAAGAGACCCAGTACTTC	CASSEHRTLSQETQYF
TRBV6-1	TRBJ1-2	NA	few	TGTGCCAGCGCAACAGCCGCTAACTATGGCTACACCTTC	CASATAANYGYTF
TRBV21-1	TRBJ2-1	NA	few	TGTGCCAGCAGCAAATCTGCTAGCGGGAGGACCAATGAGCAGTTCTTC	CASSKSASGRTNEQFF
TRBV5-4	TRBJ2-1	NA	NA	TGTGCCAGCAGCTTGGATTTAGTAGGGGGACGGAATGAGCAGTTCTTC	CASSLDLVGGRNEQFF
TRBV28	TRBJ1-4	NA	few	TGTGCCAGCAGTTCAGTAGCCGGTAATGTCGAAAAACTGTTTTTT	CASSSVAGNVEKLFF
TRBV27	TRBJ2-1	TRBD2	few	TGTGCCAGCAGTCCACCAACCGCCACTAGCGGGAGAGGTGAGCAGTTCTTC	CASSPPTATSGRGEQFF
TRBV14	TRBJ1-5	TRBD1	NA	TGTGCCAGCAGTTCCTTACTAAACCGGGACAGCAGGAGGGTCAATCAGCCCCAGCATTTT	CASSSLLNRDSRRVNQPQHF
TRBV5-6	TRBJ2-1	TRBD2	NA	TGTGCCAGCAGCCCCACTAGCGGGAGGGACAATGAGCAGTTCTTC	CASSPTSGRDNEQFF
TRBV7-7	TRBJ1-5	NA	few	TGTGCTAGCAGCTTAAAGATGTGGGAGGGACCGCTGATTAATCAGCCCCAGCATTTT	CASSLKMWEGPLINQPQHF
TRBV7-2	TRBJ1-2	NA	few	TGTGCCAGCAGCCCTGCTATTGGGGCGGTAGGCTACACCTTC	CASSPAIGAVGYTF
TRBV9	TRBJ2-1	NA	few	TGTGCCAGCAGCGTAGTACAGGGATCAAATGAGCAGTTCTTC	CASSVVQGSNEQFF
TRBV28	TRBJ2-2	NA	NA	TGTGCCAGCGGCCTAGCGAACACCGGGGAGCTGTTTTTT	CASGLANTGELFF
TRBV28	TRBJ2-7	TRBD1	NA	TGTGCCAGCAGTGTAACAGGGGGCTGGAACGAGCAGTACTTC	CASSVTGGWNEQYF
TRBV11-2	TRBJ2-7	TRBD1	NA	TGTGCCAGCAGTCGACAGGGGGCAATTGGCTGGTACGAGCAGTACTTC	CASSRQGAIGWYEQYF
TRBV7-2	TRBJ2-7	NA	NA	TGTGCCAGCAGCTCCCGGTCGGGAGCCTACGAGCAGTACTTC	CASSSRSGAYEQYF
TRBV28	TRBJ1-1	TRBD1	NA	TGTGCCAGCAGGTCTAGCGGGACAGGGGGCTTCGGAGCTTTCTTT	CASRSSGTGGFGAFF
TRBV11-2	TRBJ2-1	TRBD1	few	TGTGCCAGCAGCTCCTCACAGGGGGCATCCTACAATGAGCAGTTCTTC	CASSSSQGASYNEQFF
TRBV7-3	TRBJ2-1	TRBD2	few	TGTGCCAGCAGCTTAATAGCGGGAGGGCAATCACGGAAGTTCTTC	CASSLIAGGQSRKFF
TRBV5-1	TRBJ2-5	NA	few	TGCGCCAGCAGCTTCGGCAGTAAGGAGACCCAGTACTTC	CASSFGSKETQYF
TRBV7-9	TRBJ2-3	TRBD2	few	TGTGCCAGCAGCTTAGGGATAGCGGGCCTCGGAATCACAGATACGCAGTATTTT	CASSLGIAGLGITDTQYF